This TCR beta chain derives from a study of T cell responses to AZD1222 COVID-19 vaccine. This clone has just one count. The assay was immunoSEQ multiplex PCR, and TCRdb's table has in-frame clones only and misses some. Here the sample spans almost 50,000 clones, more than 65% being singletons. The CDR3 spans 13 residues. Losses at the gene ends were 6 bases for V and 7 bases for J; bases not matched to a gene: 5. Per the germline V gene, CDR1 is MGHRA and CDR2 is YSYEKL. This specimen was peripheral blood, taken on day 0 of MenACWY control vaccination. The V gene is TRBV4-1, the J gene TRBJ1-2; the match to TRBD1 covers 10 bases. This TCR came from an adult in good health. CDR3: CASSLTGGGGYTF. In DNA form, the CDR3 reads TGCGCCAGCAGTTTGACAGGGGGCGGTGGCTACACCTTC.